This entry concerns a single T cell receptor (beta chain). Its antigen is currently unknown. The primer mix had 60 Vbeta and 13 Jbeta primers. Sequenced by immunoSEQ multiplex PCR; TCRdb stores in-frame clones only, minus some. The sample records roughly 180,000 clones, approximately 80% being singletons. Per the germline V gene, CDR1 is SGHDT and CDR2 is YYEEEE. CDR3 length: 14 residues. V lost 4 bases and J lost 6, with 13 bases in between. These data belong to a study of cytomegalovirus exposure and HLA in healthy donors. Findings and caveats of the study: CMV serostatus stood as the only immune exposure information on hand.

Specimen: PBMCs. This chain connects TRBV5-6 to TRBJ1-4; D possibly corresponds to TRBD1 (5 bases). This sequence originates from a male donor in good health and CMV-seronegative. CDR3 amino acids: CASSPGGGDEKLFF. The CDR3 coding sequence is TGTGCCAGCAGCCCCGGCGGGGGGGATGAAAAACTGTTTTTT.